Listed here are 13 T cell receptor beta chains from one sample, sequenced in a study of shared clonotypes between healthy human individuals. The method was immunoSEQ multiplex PCR; TCRdb's version includes in-frame clones alone and lacks a portion of them. The sample has roughly 1.5 million clones; under 99% are singletons. The sequenced sample consisted of naive CD4+ T cells sorted from blood. Noted subset: CD45RA+ positively selected. Every receptor here comes from a man in his thirties or forties in good health.

V and J are TRBV7-8 and TRBJ2-7, with a possible D match to TRBD1 (6 bases). Per the germline V gene, CDR1 is SGHVS and CDR2 is FQNEAQ. V was clipped by 3 bases and J by 6 bases, with 21 bases between them. The CDR3 is 16 amino acids. CDR3 sequence: CASSLPGKGVNREQYF. The CDR3 nucleotides read TGTGCCAGCAGCTTGCCGGGAAAGGGGGTGAATCGCGAGCAGTACTTC. Complete variable domain (other parts from reference TRBV7-8 and TRBJ2-7): GAGVSQSPRYKVAKRGQDVALRCDPISGHVSLFWYQQALGQGPEFLTYFQNEAQLDKSGLPSDRFFAERPEGSVSTLKIQRTQQEDSAVYLCASSLPGKGVNREQYFGPGTRLTVT.

The rearrangement uses TRBV7-9 and TRBJ1-1; D not resolved. This CDR3 contains 14 residues. V lost 2 bases and J 4 bases, leaving 11 bases between the germline ends. CDR1 is SEHNR, CDR2 FQNEAQ, per germline (reference sequence). The CDR3 sequence: CASSLRQGSTEAFF. As DNA, the CDR3 is TGTGCCAGCAGCTTAAGGCAAGGGAGCACTGAAGCTTTCTTT.

The chain joins TRBV11-3 to TRBJ2-2; 7 bases align to TRBD2. The V gene's germline CDR1 is SGHNT and CDR2 YENEEA. This CDR3 is built from 17 residues. The trim removed 0 bases at V and 6 bases at J, leaving 10 bases unmatched. DNA for the CDR3: TGTGCCAGCAGCTTAGAAGTAGGGGCGGGAGTTGCCGGGGAGCTGTTTTTT. This translates into CASSLEVGAGVAGELFF.

The gene calls are TRBV5-1 and TRBJ2-3, with 8 bases matching TRBD2. Germline assignment: CDR1 SGHRS and CDR2 YFSETQ. This CDR3 region has 16 residues. V dropped 1 base and J dropped 4; count of bases not matched to a gene: 8. CDR3 loop: CASSLLSGRGADTQYF. The DNA for the CDR3 is TGCGCCAGCAGCTTGCTCAGCGGGAGAGGCGCAGATACGCAGTATTTT.

The V and J genes are TRBV19 and TRBJ1-4; 7 bases fit TRBD1. The CDR3 sequence is 14 residues long. Germline-derived CDR1 and CDR2 are LNHDA and SQIVND (reference sequence). Unmatched junction bases numbered 4, after V lost 6 bases and J lost 3 bases. In nucleotides, the CDR3 is TGTGCCAGTAGACTGACAGGGCCTAATGAAAAACTGTTTTTT. The encoded protein is CASRLTGPNEKLFF.

The chain uses TRBV28 and TRBJ1-3; TRBD1 agrees at 7 bases. CDR3 length: 15 residues. Germline CDR1 is MDHEN and CDR2 is SYDVKM. J was trimmed by 7 bases and V by 7 bases; bases with no gene match: 13. The CDR3 loop reads CASIPHPGGRNTIYF. Here the CDR3 DNA reads TGTGCCAGCATCCCCCACCCAGGGGGTAGGAACACCATATATTTT.

The chain combines TRBV10-1 with TRBJ2-7; 8 bases are a match to TRBD1. Germline V gives CDR1 WNHNN, CDR2 SYGVQD (reference sequence). V shed 5 bases, J shed 7 bases, and the junction held 4 bases outside the gene matches. The CDR3 spans 12 residues. CDR3 in DNA: TGCGCCAGCAGTTATACAGGGGGAGAGCAGTACTTC. This encodes CASSYTGGEQYF.

The J gene is TRBJ2-5, the V gene TRBV28; D is perhaps TRBD2 (6 bases). CDR1 is MDHEN, CDR2 SYDVKM, per germline. Trimming removed 1 base from V and 0 bases from J, with 12 bases in between. The CDR3 runs to 16 residues. CDR3 amino acids: CASSLSASAHQETQYF. The CDR3 region has the DNA TGTGCCAGCAGTTTATCGGCTAGCGCCCACCAAGAGACCCAGTACTTC.

The chain couples TRBV5-4 to TRBJ2-5; tentatively, D is TRBD1 or TRBD2 (6 bases each). The CDR3 is 13 residues long. The V gene lost 4 bases and the J gene lost 5 bases, with 12 bases spanning the gap. Germline V gene sequence: CDR1 SGHNT, CDR2 YYREEE (reference sequence). CDR3 protein: CASSRGRGETQYF. CDR3 bases: TGTGCCAGCAGCCGGGGGCGGGGCGAGACCCAGTACTTC.

The chain employs TRBV27 and TRBJ2-2; 11 nucleotides agree with TRBD2. The germline gives CDR1 MNHEY, CDR2 SMNVEV (reference sequence). CDR3 length: 19 amino acids. The ends lost 0 bases at V and 3 bases at J; junction bases unmatched: 9. CDR3 coding DNA: TGTGCCAGCAGTTTATCCCTAGCGGGAGGTGGGCGTGACACCGGGGAGCTGTTTTTT. Protein: CASSLSLAGGGRDTGELFF.

Details on this clone: The sample contains more than one DNA sequence encoding this CDR3. The chain joins TRBV10-1 to TRBJ1-5, with TRBD1 as a possible D gene (6 bases). The CDR3 loop spans 13 amino acids. Deletions cut 2 bases from V and 5 bases from J, with 7 bases between. Per germline, CDR1 WNHNN and CDR2 SYGVQD (reference sequence). The CDR3 region is CASSEQGHQPQHF. CDR3 in DNA: TGCGCCAGCAGTGAGCAGGGGCATCAGCCCCAGCATTTT.

This rearrangement joins TRBV5-4 to TRBJ2-1, with 13 bases lining up with TRBD2. CDR1 is SGHNT and CDR2 is YYREEE in the germline V gene (reference sequence). This CDR3 contains 15 residues. Trimming removed 1 base from V and 10 bases from J; junction bases left unmatched: 5. CDR3 loop: CASSLTSGRAKEQFF. For the CDR3, the DNA is TGTGCCAGCAGCTTGACTAGCGGGAGGGCCAAGGAGCAGTTCTTC.

V gene TRBV29-1 combines with J gene TRBJ2-7; TRBD1 agrees at 8 bases. The germline V gene has CDR1 SQVTM and CDR2 ANQGSEA. Trimming removed 3 bases from V and 6 bases from J; junction bases left unmatched: 7. This CDR3 is 13 amino acids long. This CDR3 is CSVDDRGDGEQYF. CDR3 coding DNA: TGCAGCGTTGATGACAGGGGCGACGGCGAGCAGTACTTC.